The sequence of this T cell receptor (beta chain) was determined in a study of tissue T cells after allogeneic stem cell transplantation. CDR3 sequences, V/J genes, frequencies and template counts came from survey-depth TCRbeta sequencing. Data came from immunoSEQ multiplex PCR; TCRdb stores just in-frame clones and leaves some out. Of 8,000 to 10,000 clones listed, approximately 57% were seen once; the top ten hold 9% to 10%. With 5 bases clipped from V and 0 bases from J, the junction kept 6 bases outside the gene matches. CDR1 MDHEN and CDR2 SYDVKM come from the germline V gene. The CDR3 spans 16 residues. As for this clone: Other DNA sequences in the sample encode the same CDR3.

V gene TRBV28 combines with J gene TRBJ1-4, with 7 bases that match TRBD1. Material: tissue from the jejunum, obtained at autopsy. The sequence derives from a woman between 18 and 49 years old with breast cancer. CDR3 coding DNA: TGTGCCAGCAGTCCGCGACAGGGAGCAACTAATGAAAAACTGTTTTTT. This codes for CASSPRQGATNEKLFF. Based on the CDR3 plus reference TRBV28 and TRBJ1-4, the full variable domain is DVKVTQSSRYLVKRTGEKVFLECVQDMDHENMFWYRQDPGLGLRLIYFSYDVKMKEKGDIPEGYSVSREKKERFSLILESASTNQTSMYLCASSPRQGATNEKLFFGSGTQLSVL.